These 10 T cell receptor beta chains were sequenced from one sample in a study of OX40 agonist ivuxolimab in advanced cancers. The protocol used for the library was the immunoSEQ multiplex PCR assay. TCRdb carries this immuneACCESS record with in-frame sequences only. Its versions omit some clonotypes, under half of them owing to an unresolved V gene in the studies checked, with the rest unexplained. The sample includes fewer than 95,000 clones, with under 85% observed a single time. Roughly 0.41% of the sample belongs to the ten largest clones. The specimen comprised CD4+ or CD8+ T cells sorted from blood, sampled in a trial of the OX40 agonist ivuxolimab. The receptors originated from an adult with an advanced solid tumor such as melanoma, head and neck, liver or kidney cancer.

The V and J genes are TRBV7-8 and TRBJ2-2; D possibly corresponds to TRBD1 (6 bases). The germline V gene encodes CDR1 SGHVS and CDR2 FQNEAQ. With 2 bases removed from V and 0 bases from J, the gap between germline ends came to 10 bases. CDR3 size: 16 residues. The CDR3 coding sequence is TGTGCCAGCAGCTTAAATGGGGGCGCGAACACCGGGGAGCTGTTTTTT. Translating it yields CASSLNGGANTGELFF.

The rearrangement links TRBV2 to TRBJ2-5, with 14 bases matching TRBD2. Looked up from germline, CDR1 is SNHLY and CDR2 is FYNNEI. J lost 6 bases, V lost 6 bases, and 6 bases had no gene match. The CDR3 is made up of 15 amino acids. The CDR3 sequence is CASSATSGGGKTQYF. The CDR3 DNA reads TGTGCCAGCAGCGCGACTAGCGGGGGGGGAAAGACCCAGTACTTC.

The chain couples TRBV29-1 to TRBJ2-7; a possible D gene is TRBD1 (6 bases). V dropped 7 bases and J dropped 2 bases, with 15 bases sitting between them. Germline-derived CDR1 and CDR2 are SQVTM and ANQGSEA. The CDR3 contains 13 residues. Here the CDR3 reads CSARSGDPYEQYF. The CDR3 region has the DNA TGCAGCGCCCGATCAGGGGACCCCTACGAGCAGTACTTC.

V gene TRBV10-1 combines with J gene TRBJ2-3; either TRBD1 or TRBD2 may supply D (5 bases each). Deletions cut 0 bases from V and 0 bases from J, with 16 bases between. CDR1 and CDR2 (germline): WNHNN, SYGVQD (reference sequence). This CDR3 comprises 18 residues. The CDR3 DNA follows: TGCGCCAGCAGTGAGTCGCTAGGCCGGGACGATAGCACAGATACGCAGTATTTT. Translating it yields CASSESLGRDDSTDTQYF.

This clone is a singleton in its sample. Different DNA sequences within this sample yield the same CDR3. The DNA for the CDR3 is TGTGCCAGCAGCCAGTCAACTAGGACTGAAGCTTTCTTT. It translates to CASSQSTRTEAFF. This sequence joins TRBV14 and TRBJ1-1; D gene uncertain. This CDR3 has 13 residues. The V end lost 3 bases, the J end lost 5 bases, and 10 bases lay between the germline ends. Germline V lookup: CDR1 SGHDN, CDR2 FVKESK.

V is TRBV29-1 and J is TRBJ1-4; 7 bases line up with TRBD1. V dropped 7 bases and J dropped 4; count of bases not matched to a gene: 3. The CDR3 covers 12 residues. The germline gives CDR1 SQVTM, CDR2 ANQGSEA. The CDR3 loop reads CSAGGYNEKLFF. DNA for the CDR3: TGCAGCGCAGGGGGGTATAATGAAAAACTGTTTTTT. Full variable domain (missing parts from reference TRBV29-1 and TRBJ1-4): SAVISQKPSRDICQRGTSLTIQCQVDSQVTMMFWYRQQPGQSLTLIATANQGSEATYESGFVIDKFPISRPNLTFSTLTVSNMSPEDSSIYLCSAGGYNEKLFFGSGTQLSVL.

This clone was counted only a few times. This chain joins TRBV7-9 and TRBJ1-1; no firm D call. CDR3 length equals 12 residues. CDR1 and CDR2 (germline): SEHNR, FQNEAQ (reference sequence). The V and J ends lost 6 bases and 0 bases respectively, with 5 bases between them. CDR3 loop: CASRPVNTEAFF. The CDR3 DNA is TGTGCCAGCAGGCCCGTGAACACTGAAGCTTTCTTT.

DNA for the CDR3: TGTGCCACCAGCAGAGAATGGACAGGGCGAGAGACCCAGTACTTC. This translates into CATSREWTGRETQYF. This sequence joins TRBV15 and TRBJ2-5, with 8 bases identical to TRBD1. The CDR3 consists of 15 residues. The germline CDR1 and CDR2 sequences are LNHNV and YYDKDF (reference sequence). V gave up 0 bases and J gave up 4 bases; unmatched junction bases: 4.

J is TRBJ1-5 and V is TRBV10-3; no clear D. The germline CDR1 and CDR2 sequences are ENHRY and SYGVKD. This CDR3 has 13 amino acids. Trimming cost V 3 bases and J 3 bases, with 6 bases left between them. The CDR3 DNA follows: TGTGCCATCAGTGATCAGGACAATCAGCCCCAGCATTTT. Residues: CAISDQDNQPQHF.

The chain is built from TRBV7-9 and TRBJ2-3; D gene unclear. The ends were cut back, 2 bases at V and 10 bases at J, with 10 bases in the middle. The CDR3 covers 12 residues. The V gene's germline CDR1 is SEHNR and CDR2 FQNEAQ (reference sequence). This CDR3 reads CASSLSPAAQYF. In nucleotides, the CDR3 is TGTGCCAGCAGCTTATCGCCGGCTGCGCAGTATTTT.